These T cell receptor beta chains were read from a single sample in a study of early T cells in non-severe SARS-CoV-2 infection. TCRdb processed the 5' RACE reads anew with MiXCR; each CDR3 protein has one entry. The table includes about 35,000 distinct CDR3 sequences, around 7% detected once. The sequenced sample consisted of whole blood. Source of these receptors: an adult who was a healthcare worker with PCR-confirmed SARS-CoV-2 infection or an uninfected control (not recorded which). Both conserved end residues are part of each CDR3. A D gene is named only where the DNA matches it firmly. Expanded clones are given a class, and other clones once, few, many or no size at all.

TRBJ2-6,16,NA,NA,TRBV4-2,CASSQDGLSGANVLTF
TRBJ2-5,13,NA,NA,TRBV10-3,CATRPGPQETQYF
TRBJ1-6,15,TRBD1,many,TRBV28,CASSPATGGGSPLHF
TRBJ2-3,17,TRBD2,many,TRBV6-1,CASSEAVGGGLADTQYF
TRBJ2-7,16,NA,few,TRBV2,CASSPGTSIVWHEQYF
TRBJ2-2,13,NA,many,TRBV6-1,CASSVSRPGELFF
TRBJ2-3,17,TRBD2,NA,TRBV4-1,CASSQSGTSGLEDTQYF
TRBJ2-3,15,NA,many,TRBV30,CAWSVAPVPGDTQYF
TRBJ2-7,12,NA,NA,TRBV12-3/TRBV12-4,CASSFQAIEQYF
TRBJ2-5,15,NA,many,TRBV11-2,CASSLEGGAGETQYF
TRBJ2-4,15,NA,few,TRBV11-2,CASSLGPLAVNIQYF
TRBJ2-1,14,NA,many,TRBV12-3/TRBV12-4,CASSLGGNDNEQFF
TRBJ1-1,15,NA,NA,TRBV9,CASSPKAGRLFEAFF
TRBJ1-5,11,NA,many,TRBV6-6,CASRDYQPQHF
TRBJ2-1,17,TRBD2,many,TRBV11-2,CASSRPGLADSYNEQFF
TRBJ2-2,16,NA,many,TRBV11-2,CASSLTWRKNTGELFF
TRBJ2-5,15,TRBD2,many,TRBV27,CASSRAPSGQETQYF
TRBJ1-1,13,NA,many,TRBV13,CASSLRRNTEAFF
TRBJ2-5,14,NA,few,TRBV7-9,CASSPGPGEETQYF
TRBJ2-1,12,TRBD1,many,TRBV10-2,CASTQGVEEQFF
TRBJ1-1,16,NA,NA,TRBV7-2,CASSLDRGGSTGEAFF
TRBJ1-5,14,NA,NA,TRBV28,CASSPDSLYQPQHF
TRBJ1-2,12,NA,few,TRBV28,CASSLQKLSYTF